The 29 T cell receptor beta chains in this list originate from one sample, sequenced in a study of T cell repertoires in cytomegalovirus infection. A single record per CDR3 protein comes from TCRdb applying MiXCR to the reads. Altogether 600,000 to 800,000 distinct CDR3 sequences are present, about 24% being singletons, with the ten largest covering 8%. The sequencing sample was made of CD8+ T cells from PBMCs. These receptors were obtained from a human donor in good health (CMV status not recorded). Some clones in this sample may be carry-over from other donors' samples.

The gene calls are TRBV20-1 and TRBJ2-7; possible D gene TRBD1, 7 bases. The V and J ends lost 1 base and 2 bases respectively, with 12 bases between them. The germline V gene has CDR1 DFQATT and CDR2 SNEGSKA (reference sequence). CDR3 length: 14 amino acids. The DNA for the CDR3 is TGCAGTGCTAGAGCTACAGGGGAGGCCTACGAGCAGTACGTC. Translation: CSARATGEAYEQYV.

In this sample, this clonotype turned up many times. The chain joins TRBV2 to TRBJ2-1, with D unresolved. Germline CDR1 is SNHLY and CDR2 is FYNNEI. Trimming pared 10 bases from V and 1 base from J, leaving 11 bases between. The CDR3 contains 13 residues. This CDR3 is CATSWQSYNEQFF. CDR3 bases: TGTGCCACCAGCTGGCAGTCCTACAATGAGCAGTTCTTC.

The CDR3: CSAVYRKGSYEQYF. CDR3 nucleotides: TGCAGCGCTGTTTACCGGAAGGGCAGCTACGAGCAGTACTTC. V and J are TRBV29-1 and TRBJ2-7; unclear D gene. CDR1 SQVTM and CDR2 ANQGSEA come from the germline V gene. The CDR3 contains 14 residues. V lost 7 bases and J lost 3, with 19 bases in between.

This chain uses TRBV28 with TRBJ2-3; TRBD2 matches 8 bases. Germline lookup yields CDR1 MDHEN and CDR2 SYDVKM. V was clipped by 10 bases and J by 1 base; unmatched bases: 7. There are 14 residues in the CDR3. The CDR3 region is CATGGDEGTDTQYF. CDR3 DNA: TGTGCCACCGGGGGGGATGAAGGCACAGATACGCAGTATTTT.

This chain links TRBV13 with TRBJ2-7; TRBD1 agrees at 9 bases. Germline CDR1 reads PRHDT; CDR2 reads FYEKMQ (reference sequence). V lost 1 base and J lost 5; bases outside the gene matches: 3. The CDR3 runs 14 residues. The CDR3 nucleotides read TGTGCCAGCAGCTTAGCGGACAGGGGAGACGAGCAGTACGTC. It yields the protein CASSLADRGDEQYV.

There are many counts of this clonotype. The chain carries TRBV6-1 and TRBJ2-3; TRBD1 agrees at 8 bases. Per the germline V gene, CDR1 is MNHNS and CDR2 is SASEGT. The length of the CDR3 is 15 residues. With 4 bases clipped from V and 4 bases from J, the junction kept 7 bases outside the gene matches. The CDR3 loop reads CASSGAGGVPDTQYF. The CDR3 bases are TGTGCCAGCAGTGGGGCAGGGGGCGTCCCAGATACGCAGTATTTT.

This rearrangement joins TRBV7-9 to TRBJ1-4; 10 bases fit TRBD1. This CDR3 is built from 18 residues. Per the germline V gene, CDR1 is SEHNR and CDR2 is FQNEAQ (reference sequence). V lost 5 bases and J lost 1; bases outside the gene matches: 10. CDR3: CASSRVVWDRGTNEKLFF. The DNA of the CDR3 is TGTGCCAGCAGCCGCGTTGTTTGGGACAGGGGAACTAATGAAAAACTGTTTTTT.

This clonotype was observed a handful of times. The chain combines TRBV6-2 or TRBV6-3 with TRBJ2-7; D may be TRBD1 or TRBD2 (5 bases each). Germline lookup yields CDR1 MNHEY and CDR2 SVGEGT. Between the trimmed V and J ends, which lost 6 bases and 2 bases, there was a span of 14 bases. There are 14 residues in the CDR3. The CDR3, as DNA: TGTGCCAGCAGCCGCTGGGACGGTACCTACGAGCAGTACGTC. It is translated as CASSRWDGTYEQYV.

J is TRBJ1-2 and V is TRBV7-3; the D is unclear. The CDR3 is 12 residues long. V lost 11 bases to trimming and J lost 2 bases, with 12 bases between them. Germline V CDR1 and CDR2: SGHTA, FQGTGA. The CDR3 sequence is CASEEDNYGYTF. The DNA of the CDR3 is TGTGCCTCTGAGGAGGACAACTATGGCTACACCTTC.

This clonotype was observed a handful of times. V and J are TRBV5-1 and TRBJ2-7, with D perhaps matching TRBD2 (5 bases). V was shortened by 4 bases and J by 2 bases, with 13 bases between the two germline ends. This CDR3 contains 14 residues. From germline, CDR1 is SGHRS and CDR2 YFSETQ. The CDR3 loop reads CASSPEGFPYEQYV. The CDR3 region has the DNA TGCGCCAGCAGCCCTGAGGGATTCCCCTACGAGCAGTACGTC.

The chain recombines TRBV5-6 with TRBJ2-3; maybe TRBD2 (7 bases). From germline, CDR1 is SGHDT and CDR2 YYEEEE. V was shortened by 3 bases and J by 1 base, with 12 bases between the two germline ends. The CDR3 consists of 15 residues. The CDR3 loop reads CASSWGGAGTDTQYF. For the CDR3, the DNA is TGTGCCAGCAGCTGGGGGGGGGCGGGCACAGATACGCAGTATTTT.

This clonotype has just a few counts. The chain employs TRBV27 and TRBJ2-1; 8 bases agree with TRBD2. The length of the CDR3 is 14 residues. Trimming at V came to 4 bases and at J to 8 bases, leaving 7 bases not matched to a gene. Per germline, CDR1 MNHEY and CDR2 SMNVEV (reference sequence). CDR3: CASSYGTSIDEQFF. In DNA form, the CDR3 reads TGTGCCAGCAGTTATGGGACTAGTATCGATGAGCAGTTCTTC.

This sequence joins TRBV5-1 and TRBJ1-1; D unresolved. The germline gives CDR1 SGHRS, CDR2 YFSETQ. This CDR3 is 16 amino acids long. V was clipped by 3 bases and J by 5 bases, with 20 bases between them. The CDR3 loop reads CASSSLHWVGMTEAFF. CDR3 nucleotides: TGCGCCAGCAGCTCGCTACATTGGGTCGGAATGACTGAAGCTTTCTTT.

CDR3 nucleotides: TGCAGCGTCCCTGGGAAGGCTAGCGGACTGATGTACCAAGAGACCCAGTACTTC. Encoded protein: CSVPGKASGLMYQETQYF. V gene TRBV29-1 combines with J gene TRBJ2-5; 7 positions match TRBD2. This CDR3 has 18 residues. Germline lookup yields CDR1 SQVTM and CDR2 ANQGSEA. Unmatched junction bases numbered 19, after V lost 6 bases and J lost 0 bases.

This clonotype was seen at least ten times. The chain links TRBV20-1 to TRBJ1-1; 8 bases fit TRBD1. The CDR3 is made up of 14 amino acids. Germline CDR1 DFQATT, CDR2 SNEGSKA (reference sequence). J gave up 11 bases and V 6 bases, and 17 bases lay outside the gene matches. The CDR3 protein is CSASSGGTLRGAFF. The CDR3 DNA is TGCAGTGCCTCTTCAGGGGGCACCTTAAGGGGGGCTTTCTTT.

This clonotype was found many times. The J gene is TRBJ2-1, the V gene TRBV7-3; either TRBD1 or TRBD2 may fit D (5 bases each). Germline values: CDR1 SGHTA, CDR2 FQGTGA. CDR3 length: 14 residues. The germline V and J ends were trimmed by 5 bases and 6 bases, with 14 bases remaining between them. Written as DNA, the CDR3 is TGTGCCAGCAGCCGCCCGGGACCCGGCAATGAGCAGTTCTTC. Its protein is CASSRPGPGNEQFF.

The count of this clonotype is one. A clone one base away is much larger, so this may be a read error. The chain is built from TRBV28 and TRBJ2-1; D is undetermined. Germline V CDR1 and CDR2: MDHEN, SYDVKM. The CDR3 totals 12 residues. The CDR3 loop reads CANSFLGNEQFF. The CDR3 DNA sequence: TGTGCCAACAGTTTCTTGGGGAATGAGCAGTTCTTC.

This clonotype was observed once. The rearrangement joins TRBV20-1 to TRBJ2-1; 9 nucleotides align to TRBD2. Germline loops: CDR1 DFQATT, CDR2 SNEGSKA (reference sequence). The CDR3 loop spans 15 amino acids. Trimming cost V 2 bases and J 5 bases; bases outside gene matches: 7. The CDR3: CSARRARGGHNEQFF. CDR3 sequence (DNA): TGCAGTGCTAGAAGAGCGCGGGGGGGTCACAATGAGCAGTTCTTC.

Turning to this clonotype: Mismatch with germline at one junction end may stem from a read error. V and J are TRBV5-1 and TRBJ2-3; D is uncertain. The CDR3 is made up of 15 amino acids. Germline V lookup: CDR1 SGHRS, CDR2 YFSETQ. CDR3 amino acids: CASSPPGTPDDTQYF. The CDR3, as DNA: TGCGCCAGCAGCCCCCCCGGTACCCCCGATGATACGCAGTATTTC.

There are many counts of this clonotype. The CDR3 DNA follows: TGTGCCAGCAGCTTATGGGACAGGGGGGACACTGAAGCTTTCTTT. Its protein product is CASSLWDRGDTEAFF. This chain connects TRBV7-2 to TRBJ1-1; 11 positions match TRBD1. The germline V gene has CDR1 SGHTA and CDR2 FQGNSA. This CDR3 is 15 amino acids long. After removal of 2 bases from V and 3 bases from J, the junction contained 2 bases not matched to a gene. Full variable domain (missing parts from reference TRBV7-2 and TRBJ1-1): GAGVSQSPSNKVTEKGKDVELRCDPISGHTALYWYRQSLGQGLEFLIYFQGNSAPDKSGLPSDRFSAERTGGSVSTLTIQRTQQEDSAVYLCASSLWDRGDTEAFFGQGTRLTVV.

A note on this clonotype: This clone may be a read error of a much larger clone one base away. The gene calls are TRBV7-2 and TRBJ2-1; TRBD2 agrees at 11 bases. Germline V gene lookup returns CDR1 SGHTA and CDR2 FQGNSA. There are 14 residues in the CDR3. The CDR3 DNA sequence: TGTGCCAGCAGCTTGAGACTAGCGGGAAATGGGCAGTTCTTC. The encoded protein is CASSLRLAGNGQFF.

This chain uses TRBV6-2 or TRBV6-3 with TRBJ2-7; D gene uncertain. In germline, CDR1 is MNHEY, CDR2 SVGEGT. This CDR3 contains 13 residues. Trimming took 2 bases from V and 4 from J, leaving 9 bases between them. CDR3 amino acids: CASSYDEVYEQYV. CDR3 nucleotide sequence: TGTGCCAGCAGTTACGACGAGGTTTACGAGCAGTACGTC.

This clonotype has a count of ten or more. The chain is built from TRBV10-2 and TRBJ2-1, with 7 bases aligning to TRBD1. V lost 3 bases to trimming and J lost 3 bases; unmatched junction nucleotides: 5. From germline, CDR1 is WSHSY and CDR2 SAAADI. The CDR3 sequence is 15 residues long. CDR3 sequence (DNA): TGCGCCAGCAGTGACGAGGGGGCATACTACAATGAGCAGTTCTTC. It encodes CASSDEGAYYNEQFF.

The V gene is TRBV27, the J gene TRBJ1-1; 9 positions agree with TRBD1. J gave up 4 bases and V 3 bases, and 9 bases lay outside the gene matches. Per the germline V gene, CDR1 is MNHEY and CDR2 is SMNVEV (reference sequence). The CDR3 is made up of 16 amino acids. CDR3 region: CASSFIPGQGPTEAFF. In DNA, the CDR3 is TGTGCCAGCAGTTTCATCCCGGGACAGGGTCCCACTGAAGCTTTCTTT.

This clonotype was picked up many times. The chain combines TRBV4-1 with TRBJ1-2, with TRBD1 identical over 10 bases. CDR1 is MGHRA, CDR2 YSYEKL, per germline. The V and J ends lost 3 bases and 8 bases, in that order; junction bases with no gene match: 6. The CDR3 covers 14 residues. This chain's CDR3 is CASSHPGTGEGYTF. CDR3 DNA: TGCGCCAGCAGCCACCCCGGGACAGGGGAAGGCTACACCTTC.

The chain uses TRBV19 and TRBJ2-1; D gene uncertain. CDR1 is LNHDA and CDR2 is SQIVND in the germline V gene (reference sequence). Trimming left V 2 bases short and J 0 bases short, with 11 bases between. The CDR3 totals 16 residues. CDR3 nucleotides: TGTGCCAGTAGTATAACCCTCTCAAGCTCCTACAATGAGCAGTTCTTC. This sequence encodes CASSITLSSSYNEQFF.

This clonotype was detected only a few times. The rearrangement links TRBV7-9 to TRBJ2-2, with D possibly TRBD1 on 6 matching bases. The V and J ends lost 5 bases and 1 base respectively, with 17 bases between them. CDR3 length: 17 residues. Germline V gene data show CDR1 as SEHNR and CDR2 as FQNEAQ (reference sequence). The CDR3 is CASSTQNIGGNTGELFF. The CDR3 DNA reads as TGTGCCAGCAGCACTCAAAACATAGGGGGGAACACCGGGGAGCTGTTTTTT. Drawing the rest from reference TRBV7-9 and TRBJ2-2, the complete variable domain is DTGVSQNPRHKITKRGQNVTFRCDPISEHNRLYWYRQTLGQGPEFLTYFQNEAQLEKSRLLSDRFSAERPKGSFSTLEIQRTEQGDSAMYLCASSTQNIGGNTGELFFGEGSRLTVL.

This clonotype was observed many times. The CDR3 nucleotides read TGTGCCAGCAGCTTAGTCTGGCGGATAGCGGGGGAACAGAAAGTGGCAACAGGAGATACGCAGTATTTT. Residues: CASSLVWRIAGEQKVATGDTQYF. The chain joins TRBV7-2 to TRBJ2-3, with TRBD2 matching 9 bases. This CDR3 comprises 23 residues. V lost 1 base, J lost 5 bases, and 28 bases stayed unmatched. Germline CDR1 is SGHTA and CDR2 is FQGNSA.

As concerns this clonotype: This may arise from a read error, as a much more abundant clone is one base away. Given the absence of the conserved phenylalanine or tryptophan at the CDR3 end, a read error is likely. This chain uses TRBV5-6 with TRBJ1-4; perhaps TRBD1 as D (5 bases). Germline-derived CDR1 and CDR2 are SGHDT and YYEEEE. CDR3 size: 13 residues. The ends were cut back, 4 bases at V and 14 bases at J, with 18 bases in the middle. CDR3 protein: CASSQGGRQILFI. CDR3 coding DNA: TGTGCCAGCAGCCAGGGAGGACGGCAAATTCTGTTTATT.